This T cell receptor (beta chain) emerged from a study of blood T cell repertoires in COVID-19. Study at large: From T cells, B-cell-depleted T cells, or PBMCs came the material, which was cDNA or gDNA.

This CDR3 has 13 residues. V lost 7 bases, J lost 6 bases, and 6 bases stayed unmatched. CDR1 and CDR2 (germline): MNHEY, SVGAGI. Per the original data handling: From reference gene primer amplification, estimates of nucleated cell counts were derived. Assay used: immunoSEQ multiplex PCR; TCRdb lists only in-frame clones, some missing. That table gives V, J and clone size, and the DNA gave D and trimming. In the table there are some 150,000 clones, about 91% of which are singletons. Sample: PBMCs or T cells enriched from blood (not recorded which). The V gene is TRBV6-5, the J gene TRBJ1-1, with TRBD1 matching 9 bases. This clonotype was sampled from a woman aged 18-29 years who had recovered from COVID-19. For the CDR3, the DNA is TGTGCCAGCAACAACAGGGGGCAGGCTGAAGCTTTCTTT. It specifies CASNNRGQAEAFF.